One and the same sample provided the 25 T cell receptor delta chains below, sequenced in a study of γδ T cells in repeated Plasmodium falciparum infection. TCRdb re-called the multiplex PCR reads through CATT. Seen here are 75,000 to 95,000 delta-chain clones, over 0.75% observed once, and the top ten hold around a tenth. Vgamma9/Vdelta2+ and Vdelta2-negative gammadelta T cells were flow-sorted from PBMC for bulk sequencing. Source material: gamma-delta T cells from blood. These TCRs come from a pool of human donors (malaria-infected and uninfected, not separated).

This clone was seen more than once but under ten times. The TCRdb record carries a much larger clone's protein, which differs from this DNA's translation at residue 11; a read error is the likely cause, and the protein listed here is the DNA translation. CDR3 sequence: CALGVAPTQYADKLIF. In DNA, the CDR3 is TGTGCTCTTGGGGTCGCTCCCACCCAGTACGCCGATAAACTCATCTTT. The chain is built from TRDV1 and TRDJ1; D gene uncertain. TCRdb leaves out the J gene; it was filled in here by matching the DNA to germline. V was trimmed by 4 bases and J by 3 bases, leaving 18 bases between them. CDR1 is TSWWSYY and CDR2 is QGS in the germline V gene. The CDR3 has 16 amino acids.

As regards this clone: The protein TCRdb lists belongs to a much larger clone and differs from this DNA's translation at residue 8, which points to a read error; the protein shown is made from the DNA. The DNA for the CDR3 is TGTGCCTGTGATGATGCTGGGAGCCCCTCCTGGGACACCCGACAGATGTTTTTC. Amino acids: CACDDAGSPSWDTRQMFF. V is TRDV2 and J is TRDJ3, with a tentative D call TRDD3 (5 bases). No J segment appears in TCRdb, so it was assigned here by matching the sequence to germline. Germline V lookup: CDR1 GEAIGNYY, CDR2 EKD. V dropped 4 bases and J dropped 0 bases, with 15 bases sitting between them. The CDR3 is made up of 18 amino acids.

This clone was found many times. The protein in TCRdb stems from a much larger clone and differs at residue 13 from this DNA's translation, likely a read error; here the protein is translated from the DNA. The rearrangement links TRDV2 to TRDJ1, with D perhaps matching TRDD3 (5 bases). The J gene is not listed in TCRdb, so it was assigned here from a DNA match to germline. This CDR3 is built from 16 residues. Per the germline V gene, CDR1 is GEAIGNYY and CDR2 is EKD. The CDR3 nucleotides are TGTGCCTGTGACACCGTATCCCGTACTGGAGACGATAGACTCATCTTT. Translation: CACDTVSRTGDDRLIF.

A note on this clone: The protein TCRdb gives is from a much larger clone and does not agree with this DNA's translation at residue 17, likely a read error; the protein shown here comes from the DNA. This CDR3 reads CACDTYDEELGERYTDELIF. The DNA of the CDR3 is TGTGCCTGTGACACCTATGATGAGGAGCTGGGGGAGAGGTACACCGATGAACTCATCTTT. This chain joins TRDV2 and TRDJ1; 8 nucleotides match TRDD3. TCRdb leaves out the J gene; it was filled in here by matching the DNA to germline. This CDR3 has 20 amino acids. Germline V lookup: CDR1 GEAIGNYY, CDR2 EKD.

This clone has just a few counts. TCRdb has a much larger clone's protein, which differs at residue 5 from the translation of this DNA, likely because of a read error; what is shown is the protein translated from the DNA. The genes are TRDV2 and TRDJ1, with TRDD3 identical over 11 bases. TCRdb carries no J gene annotation; the J gene was assigned here by matching the DNA with germline. CDR1 and CDR2 from the germline V gene are GEAIGNYY and EKD. The CDR3 runs to 23 residues. J lost 7 bases, V lost 3 bases, and 33 bases had no gene match. The CDR3 here is CACDAAPARGVGDTTYLPGKLIF. In DNA, the CDR3 is TGTGCCTGTGACGCCGCCCCGGCACGTGGAGTGGGGGATACGACCTACCTACCTGGTAAACTCATCTTT.

The table lists this clone with many counts. A read error likely explains this, since a far larger clone differs by one base. The V gene is TRDV2, the J gene TRDJ1; TRDD3 matches 11 bases. CDR3 size: 23 residues. V was pared by 0 bases and J by 0 bases, with 23 bases of the junction left unmatched. In germline, CDR1 is GEAIGNYY, CDR2 EKD. The chain's CDR3 is CACDTGGGSYRHTGGYNTDKLIF. CDR3 bases: TGTGCCTGTGACACCGGCGGAGGGTCCTACAGGCATACTGGGGGATATAACACCGATAAACTCATCTTT.

This clone was counted between two and nine times. TCRdb assigns this DNA the protein of a much larger clone, which departs from its translation at residue 13; this likely reflects a read error, and the protein shown comes from translating the DNA. This chain connects TRDV1 to TRDJ1; 9 bases map to TRDD3. No J gene was available from TCRdb, and it was assigned here by a germline match of the DNA. Per germline, CDR1 TSWWSYY and CDR2 QGS. The CDR3 covers 18 residues. Trimming took 3 bases from V and 6 from J; bases not matched to a gene: 17. The chain's CDR3 is CALGDLKAWGISGHKLIF. The CDR3 nucleotides read TGTGCTCTTGGGGACCTTAAAGCGTGGGGGATAAGCGGGCATAAACTCATCTTT.

This clone showed up just a few times. This likely traces to a read error, being one base from a far larger clone. The sample contains more than one DNA sequence encoding this CDR3. The rearrangement links TRDV1 to TRDJ1, with TRDD3 matching over 11 bases. TCRdb is silent on the J gene; assignment here came from matching the DNA to germline. The V gene's germline CDR1 is TSWWSYY and CDR2 QGS. The CDR3 runs to 21 residues. The CDR3 loop is CALGELDFFLGDTLYTDKLIF. The CDR3, as DNA: TGCGCTCTTGGGGAACTAGATTTCTTTCTGGGGGATACACTGTACACCGATAAACTCATCTTT.

This clone occurred many times. TCRdb's protein, taken from a much larger clone, differs from this DNA's translation at residue 13, likely owing to a read error; the protein displayed comes from the DNA. The V and J genes are TRAV38-2/DV8 and TRDJ1; 9 positions agree with TRDD2. Looked up from germline, CDR1 is TSESDYY and CDR2 is QEAYKQQN. This CDR3 is built from 17 residues. After removal of 3 bases from V and 8 bases from J, the junction contained 17 bases not matched to a gene. CDR3: CAYRTPGLPTPLAKLIF. The CDR3 DNA sequence: TGTGCTTATAGGACCCCAGGCCTTCCTACCCCTCTAGCGAAACTCATCTTT.

This clone was observed a handful of times. TCRdb has a much larger clone's protein, which differs at residue 22 from the translation of this DNA, likely because of a read error; what is shown is the protein translated from the DNA. The chain combines TRDV1 with TRDJ3; D may match TRDD2 or TRDD3 (9 bases each). TCRdb offers no J gene call, so here the DNA was matched to germline to obtain one. There are 25 residues in the CDR3. CDR1 and CDR2 from the germline V gene are TSWWSYY and QGS. The CDR3 protein is CALGDGLPTLYWGTRSSWDTRRMFF. CDR3 sequence (DNA): TGTGCTCTTGGGGACGGCCTTCCTACGCTTTACTGGGGGACCCGTAGCTCCTGGGACACCCGACGGATGTTTTTC.

This clone was recorded a few times. With a far larger clone one base away, a read error is the likely cause. Other DNA sequences in this sample translate to the same CDR3. V is TRDV1 and J is TRDJ1, with D tentatively TRDD2 or TRDD3 (5 bases each). V was cut by 0 bases and J by 7 bases, with 27 bases left in between. The CDR3 runs to 19 residues. Germline lookup yields CDR1 TSWWSYY and CDR2 QGS. CDR3 nucleotide sequence: TGTGCTCTTGGGGAACTAGTACCTACGGGAGATAAATTAATACGTAAACTCATCTTT. It yields the protein CALGELVPTGDKLIRKLIF.

A note on this clone: This probably arose from a read error, given a far larger clone one base away. Within the sample, other DNA sequences also encode this same CDR3. The V gene is TRDV2, but the J gene lacks a call; the table's D call of TRDD3 was not tested on the DNA. The germline V gene has CDR1 GEAIGNYY and CDR2 EKD. This CDR3 contains 16 residues. The CDR3 sequence is CASPLNVLGDILELIF. The CDR3 DNA reads TGTGCCTCTCCCCTCAACGTACTGGGGGATATATTGGAACTTATCTTT.

This clone was observed at least ten times. The protein that TCRdb holds for this DNA derives from a much larger clone and differs from the translated DNA at residue 9, which likely indicates a read error; the protein shown here is translated from the DNA. The chain links TRDV1 to TRDJ1, with D perhaps TRDD3 (6 bases). The CDR3 has 21 amino acids. Germline V gene sequence: CDR1 TSWWSYY, CDR2 QGS. V gave up 1 base and J gave up 1 base, with 28 bases separating them. In nucleotides, the CDR3 is TGTGCTCTTGGGGAACCCACTCCGATGCTGGGGACGCGAATTGGCACCGATAAACTCATCTTT. Amino acids: CALGEPTPMLGTRIGTDKLIF.

This clone was found a few times. The translation of this DNA and the TCRdb protein of a much larger clone differ at residue 3, probably owing to a read error; the protein shown here is translated from the DNA. The chain has TRDV1 and TRDJ1; 11 bases match TRDD3. Since TCRdb gives no J gene, matching the DNA to germline was used here to assign it. The germline V gene encodes CDR1 TSWWSYY and CDR2 QGS. The CDR3 covers 24 residues. This chain's CDR3 is CAHGEPPLFWPCAGGYSYTDKLIF. For the CDR3, the DNA is TGTGCTCATGGGGAACCACCGTTATTCTGGCCCTGTGCTGGGGGATACTCATACACCGATAAACTCATCTTT.

In this sample, this clone turned up a few times. This DNA's translation differs at residue 7 from TCRdb's protein, which comes from a much larger clone; a read error is likely, and the protein shown is translated from the DNA. The chain is built from TRDV1 and TRDJ1; no firm D call. The J gene, not given by TCRdb, was assigned here from a germline match of the nucleotide sequence. V was trimmed by 1 base and J by 2 bases, leaving 14 bases between them. Germline values: CDR1 TSWWSYY, CDR2 QGS. The CDR3 runs 16 residues. The CDR3 sequence is CALGERARGWTDKLIF. The CDR3 DNA sequence: TGTGCTCTTGGGGAACGGGCACGTGGATGGACCGATAAACTCATCTTT.

About this clone itself: TCRdb pairs this DNA with a much larger clone's protein that differs at residue 14, likely a read error; the protein shown was translated from the DNA. For the V gene the call is TRDV1; the J gene has no call; the D call of TRDD3 is as the table states it, not checked on the DNA. The CDR3 loop spans 16 amino acids. The germline gives CDR1 TSWWSYY, CDR2 QGS. Here the CDR3 reads CALGERGIRPTDKPIF. The CDR3, as DNA: TGTGCTCTTGGGGAACGGGGGATACGGCCCACCGATAAACCCATCTTT.

Within the sample, this clone is medium-sized (0.01 to 0.1%). Other DNA sequences in the sample encode the same CDR3. V is TRDV2 and J is TRDJ1; maybe TRDD2 (5 bases). Per the germline V gene, CDR1 is GEAIGNYY and CDR2 is EKD. The length of the CDR3 is 13 residues. V was trimmed by 2 bases and J by 1 base, leaving 7 bases between them. The CDR3 is CACDSPSTDKLIF. The CDR3 nucleotides read TGTGCCTGTGACAGCCCTTCCACCGATAAACTCATCTTT.

This clone was observed a few times. TCRdb lists the protein of a much larger clone for this DNA, which differs at residue 4, so this is likely a read error; the protein given here is translated from the DNA itself. The chain couples TRDV1 to TRDJ1; 11 nucleotides match TRDD3. Per germline, CDR1 TSWWSYY and CDR2 QGS. This CDR3 contains 18 residues. CDR3 in DNA: TGTGCTCTTGAGGAAAGGGGCTTTGGGGGATACGCCACCGATAAACTCATCTTT. Amino acid sequence: CALEERGFGGYATDKLIF.

This clone occurred a few times. This DNA's translation and the protein TCRdb lists, from a much larger clone, do not match at residue 11, likely due to a read error; the protein shown is translated from the DNA. The rearrangement links TRDV1 to TRDJ1, with 7 bases aligning to TRDD3. Matching the DNA to germline supplied the J gene, which TCRdb does not give. The V segment lost 1 base and the J segment 3 bases; nucleotides outside the gene matches: 17. Germline assignment: CDR1 TSWWSYY and CDR2 QGS. This CDR3 spans 19 amino acids. DNA for the CDR3: TGTGCTCTTGGGGAACCCACTATTCTGGGGGGTCTACCTTCCGATAAACTCATCTTT. It yields the protein CALGEPTILGGLPSDKLIF.

This clone was seen only a few times. TCRdb shows a much larger clone's protein in place of this DNA's translation, and the two differ at residue 10, likely through a read error; the protein shown is translated from the DNA. This chain links TRDV2 with TRDJ1; 10 positions agree with TRDD3. The CDR3 covers 19 residues. From germline, CDR1 is GEAIGNYY and CDR2 EKD. Germline trimming cut 0 bases from V and 0 bases from J; bases unmatched to any gene: 12. CDR3 nucleotide sequence: TGTGCCTGTGACACCGATTGGGGGATACTAGGGCTGTACACCGATAAACTCATCTTT. This encodes CACDTDWGILGLYTDKLIF.

As concerns this clone: It is likely a read error: a sequence one base away is far more abundant. Other nucleotide sequences from this sample produce the same CDR3. The chain links TRDV1 to TRDJ1; 12 bases fit TRDD3. Because TCRdb records no J gene, it was assigned here through a match of the DNA to germline. The CDR3 runs to 28 residues. Germline CDR1 TSWWSYY, CDR2 QGS. Written as DNA, the CDR3 is TGTGCTCTGGGGGAACGGGGCGAGTTTGCCTTCCCCCCTTCTCGTACTGTCTGGGGGATACGGGGCACCGATAAACTCATCTTT. Translated: CALGERGEFAFPPSRTVWGIRGTDKLIF.

For this clone: This is likely an artifact of a read error, given a far larger clone one base away. V is TRDV1 and J is TRDJ1; 10 bases align to TRDD3. No J segment appears in TCRdb, so it was assigned here by matching the sequence to germline. Trimming took 3 bases from V and 7 from J; bases not matched to a gene: 20. Per the germline V gene, CDR1 is TSWWSYY and CDR2 is QGS. There are 19 residues in the CDR3. The CDR3 nucleotides are TGTGCTCTTGGGGACGGGCGGCATCCTCGGGGGATACGGAACCGTAAACTCATCTTT. It yields the protein CALGDGRHPRGIRNRKLIF.

This clone was seen only a few times. The mismatch at residue 6 between this DNA's translation and the TCRdb protein of a much larger clone likely reflects a read error; the protein shown is translated from the DNA. The V gene is TRDV1, the J gene TRDJ1, with a possible D match to TRDD3 (7 bases). The J gene, left out of TCRdb, was set here by checking the DNA against germline. Germline CDR1 reads TSWWSYY; CDR2 reads QGS. The CDR3 spans 18 residues. Trimming removed 6 bases from V and 0 bases from J, with 23 bases in between. This chain's CDR3 is CALGGLTGDVPNTDKLIF. CDR3 DNA sequence: TGTGCTCTTGGAGGGCTTACTGGGGACGTTCCTAACACCGATAAACTCATCTTT.

By frequency in the sample, this clone is medium-sized. This CDR3 is also generated by other DNA sequences in the sample. The chain has TRDV1 and TRDJ1; 10 bases align to TRDD3. The junction had 12 bases not matched to a gene; V was cut back by 1 base and J by 4 bases. The CDR3 runs to 18 residues. CDR1 is TSWWSYY, CDR2 QGS, per germline. The CDR3 DNA follows: TGTGCTCTTGGGGAACGCGCCCCAGAGGGGGATACGGGCGATAAACTCATCTTT. Translating gives CALGERAPEGDTGDKLIF.

A word on this clone: The protein in TCRdb stems from a much larger clone and differs at residue 10 from this DNA's translation, likely a read error; here the protein is translated from the DNA. The chain has TRDV1 and TRDJ1, with 12 bases that match TRDD3. Germline CDR1 and CDR2: TSWWSYY and QGS. The CDR3 totals 26 residues. The V segment lost 4 bases and the J segment 3 bases; nucleotides outside the gene matches: 36. CDR3 sequence (DNA): TGTGCTCTTGGGGTTGTATTAATTCCTGCCCCCCTCGCTGATCGTCTACTGGGGGATACACCCGATAAACTCATCTTT. It specifies CALGVVLIPAPLADRLLGDTPDKLIF.